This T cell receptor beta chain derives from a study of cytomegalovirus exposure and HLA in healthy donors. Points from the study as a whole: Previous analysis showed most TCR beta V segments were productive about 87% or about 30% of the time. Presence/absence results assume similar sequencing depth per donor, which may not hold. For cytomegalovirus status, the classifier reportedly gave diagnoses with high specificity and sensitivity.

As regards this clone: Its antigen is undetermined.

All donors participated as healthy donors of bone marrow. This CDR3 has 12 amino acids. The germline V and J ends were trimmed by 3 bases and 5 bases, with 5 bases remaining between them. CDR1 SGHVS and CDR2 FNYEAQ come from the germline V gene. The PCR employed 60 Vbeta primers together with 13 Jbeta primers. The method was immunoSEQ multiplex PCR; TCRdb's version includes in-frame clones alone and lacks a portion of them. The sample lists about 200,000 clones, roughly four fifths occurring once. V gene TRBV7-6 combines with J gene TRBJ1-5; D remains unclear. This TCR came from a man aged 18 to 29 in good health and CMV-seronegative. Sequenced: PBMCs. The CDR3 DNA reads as TGTGCCAGCAGCTTCAGTGATCAGCCCCAGCATTTT. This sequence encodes CASSFSDQPQHF.